This note documents a single T cell receptor beta chain sequence. This clone appeared a few times. Which antigen it targets is not known. There are no base qualities to consult, and no much larger clone falls within one base. From each donor, a single peripheral blood sample of around 120 mL on average was drawn into heparinised tubes. Naive, central memory, regulatory and stem cell-like memory CD4+ T cells were sorted on a BD FACSAria II using a panel including CD45RO, CCR7, CD25, CD127, CD95 and CD27. Every sorted population had a purity above 95%. PBMCs were isolated right away by Lymphoprep density gradient centrifugation and were stained directly, without culture. So that batch effects would be minimized, each experiment stained and sorted samples in pairs, pairing one healthy donor with one patient. The source of the sample is a study of beta chain features in type 1 diabetes listed by TCRdb under 2018. At the level of the whole study: Mean age, gender distribution, total cell number and subset yield were not different between patients and healthy donors. A total of roughly 100,000,000 sorted cells were examined across all samples, and the number of cells per subset was strongly correlated with RNA yield. Naive and central memory subsets were obtained from all 30 or so donors, but regulatory and stem cell-like memory subsets were isolated from only 8 patients and roughly eight healthy donors. In the study, TCRB repertoires of sorted circulating CD4+ T cell subsets from recently diagnosed type 1 diabetes patients were compared with those of matched healthy donors. The investigation overall reported the following: Type 1 diabetes patients showed a moderate but significant shortening of TCRB CDR3 length in all four CD4+ subsets. Patients with type 1 diabetes made fewer insertions and deleted more nucleotides at VDJ recombination sites, implying thymic rearrangement abnormalities. Because cDNA was sequenced instead of genomic DNA, activated cells with high expression could be over-represented, although the groups did not differ in activation or CD3 levels. The naive, central memory and regulatory TCRB repertoires appeared to resemble one another more closely among patients than among healthy donors. Because the HLA sub-analyses included only small numbers of individuals, any influence of HLA type on TCRB rearrangement was left unresolved. PCR may preferentially amplify shorter templates, but because patient and control samples were amplified and corrected together, any resulting skew would affect both groups equally.

The entire amount of isolated RNA was reverse transcribed using the High Capacity cDNA Reverse Transcription Kit, so the sequenced TCRB transcripts were expressed ones. Deep immunoSEQ sequencing was performed on naive, central memory and regulatory T cell samples, with an average of around 3.5 million total reads per sample. Sorted cells were lysed in RLT buffer, and RNA was extracted using DNase-treated RNeasy Micro or Mini kits according to cell number. To prevent cross-contamination, every cell subset was processed on its own, while patient and healthy donor samples were processed together. The immunoSEQ multiplex PCR was used to amplify TCRB sequences from cDNA, yielding 87-bp fragments that span the CDR3 region. The amplicons were sequenced using the Illumina HiSeq platform. Concerning the study's data processing: PCR bias was corrected computationally using synthetic template baselines, and reads within Hamming distance 2 were collapsed, with unmergeable singletons discarded. Reads were aligned against IMGT to assign V, D and J genes, CDR3 length and insertions or deletions at six rearrangement sites. Clonotype counts were normalized to sorted cell number within each subset before computing true diversity and Gini coefficients with the tcR R package. The overlap coefficient, calculated on TCRB nucleotide sequences, was used to measure repertoire sharing. Out-of-frame TCRB sequences from naive cells were analyzed as a proxy for the pre-selection repertoire. In its TCRdb copy, this immuneACCESS table keeps in-frame sequences only and misses some clones. Where compared with another copy, unresolved V genes explain less than half of these, and the others have no known cause. V and J calls and clone size are those listed in that table; D and trimming were worked out from the DNA. The sample table records a few hundred thousand clones; roughly 14% of these occur just once. Clones ranked in the top ten supply over 0.014% of the sample.

The CDR1 and CDR2 encoded by the germline V gene are SGHTA and FQGNSA. Trimming takes 6 bases from V and 7 bases from J, and the germline ends sit 13 bases apart. The CDR3 numbers 13 residues from cysteine through phenylalanine. CDR3 DNA is the only sequence kept; it has 39 bases, read in frame from the first base. Recombination joined TRBV7-2 with TRBJ1-5; a tentative D match to TRBD1 spans 6 bases. The TCR sequence derives from a woman aged 18-29 years with type 1 diabetes. Sequenced material: naive CD4+ T cells from blood. The sample's cell subset or site label, decoded: true naive CD4+ T cells. The CDR3 region has the sequence CASSWYRGQPQHF. The nucleotide sequence reads TGTGCCAGCAGTTGGTATAGGGGGCAGCCCCAGCATTTT.